The 5 T cell receptor beta chains reported below all come from one sample, sequenced in a study of blood T cell repertoires in COVID-19. Here immunoSEQ multiplex PCR was the method, and the copy in TCRdb shows in-frame clones only, minus some. Found here are 190,000 or so clones, 85% to 90% of them singletons; the top ten hold roughly 2.5%. The specimen sequenced was peripheral blood. Source of these receptors: a man aged 40-50 years with active or convalescent COVID-19.

The rearrangement joins TRBV30 to TRBJ1-5, with TRBD1 matching 7 bases. The germline V gene has CDR1 GTSNPN and CDR2 SVGIG (reference sequence). The CDR3 covers 12 residues. Trimming removed 2 bases from V and 13 bases from J; junction bases left unmatched: 8. Here the CDR3 DNA reads TGTGCCTGGAGTCCCCAGGGGACAGAGCAGCATTTT. As protein: CAWSPQGTEQHF.

About this clone: This sample also contains other DNA sequences that code for the same CDR3. This rearrangement joins TRBV5-6 to TRBJ1-2; D is unclear. V was clipped by 0 bases and J by 0 bases, with 6 bases between them. The CDR3 is 14 amino acids. In germline, CDR1 is SGHDT, CDR2 YYEEEE. CDR3 protein: CASSLVSANYGYTF. For the CDR3, the DNA is TGTGCCAGCAGCTTGGTATCAGCTAACTATGGCTACACCTTC.

V and J are TRBV7-2 and TRBJ1-2; TRBD1 matches at 7 bases. The germline V gene encodes CDR1 SGHTA and CDR2 FQGNSA. The CDR3 consists of 13 residues. V shed 1 base, J shed 6 bases, and the junction held 2 bases outside the gene matches. The CDR3 DNA follows: TGTGCCAGCAGCTTAGGCAGGGGGGATGGCTACACCTTC. Amino acid sequence: CASSLGRGDGYTF.

This chain uses TRBV19 with TRBJ1-1; D is possibly TRBD1 (6 bases). From germline, CDR1 is LNHDA and CDR2 SQIVND (reference sequence). The V end was cut by 7 bases, the J end by 5 bases, with 14 bases between. This CDR3 spans 13 amino acids. The CDR3 loop is CASKSGAVTEAFF. The CDR3 bases are TGTGCCAGTAAGTCAGGGGCGGTAACTGAAGCTTTCTTT. The full variable domain, completed using reference TRBV19 and TRBJ1-1, is DGGITQSPKYLFRKEGQNVTLSCEQNLNHDAMYWYRQDPGQGLRLIYYSQIVNDFQKGDIAEGYSVSREKKESFPLTVTSAQKNPTAFYLCASKSGAVTEAFFGQGTRLTVV.

The rearrangement joins TRBV11-2 to TRBJ2-1; D possibly corresponds to TRBD2 (5 bases). V shed 0 bases and J shed 10 bases, with 10 bases lying between them. This CDR3 spans 13 amino acids. Germline loops: CDR1 SGHAT, CDR2 FQNNGV. CDR3 protein: CASSLDRETEQFF. The CDR3 DNA reads TGTGCCAGCAGCTTAGACCGGGAAACCGAGCAGTTCTTC.